The clone carrying this T cell receptor beta chain was counted ten times or more. Its antigen remains unknown. This entry comes from a study of early T cells in non-severe SARS-CoV-2 infection. Study background: Sequencing of bulk RNA from unsorted whole blood was done, without chain pairing.

The CDR3 has 13 amino acids. The ends were cut back, 5 bases at V and 6 bases at J, with 14 bases in the middle. From germline, CDR1 is SEHNR and CDR2 FQNEAQ (reference sequence). General observations from the study: VDJdb matches were skewed toward anti-spike CD8 T cell responses.

cDNA molecules, individually, were tagged with unique molecular identifiers. TCRdb re-analysed the 5' RACE reads in MiXCR, keeping a single row per CDR3 protein. The table has about 52,000 distinct CDR3 sequences, approximately 10% seen once; the top ten hold 13%. The chain couples TRBV7-9 to TRBJ2-7; no clear D gene. This receptor was obtained from an adult who was a healthcare worker with PCR-confirmed SARS-CoV-2 infection or an uninfected control (not recorded which). Sequenced: whole blood. In DNA, the CDR3 is TGTGCCAGCAGCCCCGCCCAGGAAGGCGAGCAGTACTTC. Encoded protein: CASSPAQEGEQYF.